This TCR beta chain originates from a study of shared clonotypes between healthy human individuals. Findings and caveats of the study: Non-shared clonotypes had lower generation probabilities than those shared by all four donors. The study found about 5% of naive CD4 clonotypes shared across several donors. Naive subsets generally exceeded memory subsets in estimated richness.

The sorted-subset replicate PCRs were given around 200 ng DNA, which is 30,000 or so T cell genomes. The assay was immunoSEQ multiplex PCR, and TCRdb's table has in-frame clones only and misses some. The sample shows more than 2,000,000 clones, 85% to 95% of them seen only once. Remarks on this clone: Its antigen is undetermined.

CDR1 is KGHSH and CDR2 is LQKENI in the germline V gene. The CDR3 sequence is 18 residues long. The germline V and J ends were trimmed by 3 bases and 0 bases, with 18 bases remaining between them. What was sequenced was naive CD4+ T cells from PBMCs. The subset is: CD45RA+ positively selected. This sequence originates from a young man in good health. Some clones in this sample may be carry-over from other donors' samples. The rearrangement uses TRBV18 and TRBJ2-1, with D uncertain. DNA for the CDR3: TGTGCCAGCTCACCTCTGACGGCTCGGCGGAGCTCCTACAATGAGCAGTTCTTC. This sequence encodes CASSPLTARRSSYNEQFF. The full variable domain, completed using reference TRBV18 and TRBJ2-1, is NAGVMQNPRHLVRRRGQEARLRCSPMKGHSHVYWYRQLPEEGLKFMVYLQKENIIDESGMPKERFSAEFPKEGPSILRIQQVVRGDSAAYFCASSPLTARRSSYNEQFFGPGTRLTVL.